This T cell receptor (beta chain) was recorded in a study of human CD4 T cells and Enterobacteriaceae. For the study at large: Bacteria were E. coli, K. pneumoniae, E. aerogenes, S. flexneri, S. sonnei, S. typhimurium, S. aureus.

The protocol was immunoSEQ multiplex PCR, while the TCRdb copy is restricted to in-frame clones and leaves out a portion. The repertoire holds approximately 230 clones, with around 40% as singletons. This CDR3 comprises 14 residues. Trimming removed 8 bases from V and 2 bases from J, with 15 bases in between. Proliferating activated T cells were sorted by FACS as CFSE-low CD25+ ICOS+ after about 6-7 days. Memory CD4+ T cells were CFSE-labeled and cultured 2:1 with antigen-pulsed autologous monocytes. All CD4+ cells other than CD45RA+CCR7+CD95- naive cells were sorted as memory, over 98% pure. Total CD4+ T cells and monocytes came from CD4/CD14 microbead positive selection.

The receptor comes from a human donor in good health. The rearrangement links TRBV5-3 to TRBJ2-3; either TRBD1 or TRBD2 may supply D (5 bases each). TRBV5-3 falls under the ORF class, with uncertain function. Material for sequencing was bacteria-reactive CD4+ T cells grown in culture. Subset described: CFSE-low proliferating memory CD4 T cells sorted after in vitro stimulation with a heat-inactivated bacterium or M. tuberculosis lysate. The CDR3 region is CASSVGTPTDTQYF. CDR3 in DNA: TGTGCCAGCAGCGTAGGGACCCCCACAGATACGCAGTATTTT.